The rows below give T cell receptor beta chains drawn from one sample of a study of CD8+CD57+ T cells in acquired aplastic anemia. TCRdb re-called the reads with MiXCR, one entry per CDR3 protein. This sample has hundreds of thousands of distinct CDR3 sequences, with approximately 57% found just once. Sequenced input: sorted CD4+, CD8+, or CD8+CD57+ T cells (not recorded which) from PBMCs. These receptors originate from a human donor with aplastic anemia. Each CDR3 is given with its conserved first and last residue. Each record gives: D gene, V gene, clone size, J gene, CDR3 protein, CDR3 DNA. The D gene is left open where the match is weak. The size entry is marked missing in some rows and otherwise reads once, few, many or a size class.

TRBD1	TRBV7-2	-	TRBJ2-7	CASSSEPGQSYEQYF	TGTGCCAGCAGCTCGGAACCGGGACAGTCCTACGAGCAGTACTTC
TRBD1	TRBV18	many	TRBJ1-2	CASSPGQGVVGYTF	TGTGCCAGCTCACCAGGACAGGGGGTGGTTGGCTACACCTTC
-	TRBV18	many	TRBJ1-1	CASSPPSSTEAFF	TGTGCCAGCTCACCACCCTCCAGTACTGAAGCTTTCTTT
-	TRBV2	many	TRBJ1-2	CASSAWNDGNYGYTF	TGTGCCAGCAGTGCCTGGAACGACGGTAACTATGGCTACACCTTC
-	TRBV6-1	many	TRBJ2-1	CASSDIGRLVDEQFF	TGTGCCAGCAGTGACATAGGAAGACTGGTCGATGAGCAGTTCTTC
TRBD1	TRBV19	-	TRBJ1-5	CASSITTGGRQPQHF	TGTGCCAGTAGTATTACAACAGGGGGCCGTCAGCCCCAGCATTTT
TRBD2	TRBV7-6	-	TRBJ2-1	CASSGGAGVNEQFF	TGTGCCAGCAGCGGGGGAGCGGGAGTCAATGAGCAGTTCTTC
TRBD1	TRBV24-1	few	TRBJ2-1	CATSISGQGYNEQFF	TGTGCCACCAGCATCTCAGGACAGGGGTACAATGAGCAGTTCTTC
TRBD2	TRBV7-2	few	TRBJ2-7	CASSLELSGGYEQYF	TGTGCCAGCAGCTTAGAGCTTAGCGGGGGTTACGAGCAGTACTTC
-	TRBV7-3	-	TRBJ2-3	CASSSGLSRQYF	TGTGCCAGCAGCTCGGGACTTTCGAGGCAGTATTTT
-	TRBV7-3	-	TRBJ1-1	CASSSLGTIHTEAFF	TGTGCCAGCAGCTCCCTCGGGACAATACACACTGAAGCTTTCTTT
-	TRBV5-6	many	TRBJ1-5	CASSKGTLGNQPQHF	TGTGCCAGCAGCAAGGGCACCCTTGGAAATCAGCCCCAGCATTTT
-	TRBV9	few	TRBJ2-2	CASSVDWTGELFF	TGTGCCAGCAGCGTAGACTGGACCGGGGAGCTGTTTTTT
-	TRBV7-2	-	TRBJ2-5	CASSPWTTRETQYF	TGTGCCAGCAGCCCCTGGACAACACGAGAGACCCAGTACTTC
TRBD1	TRBV7-8	many	TRBJ2-6	CASRQGQSPSPSHGANVLTF	TGTGCCAGCAGGCAGGGACAGTCCCCCTCTCCCAGCCATGGGGCCAACGTCCTGACTTTC
TRBD2	TRBV7-8	-	TRBJ2-1	CASSLDGGALRGDNEQFF	TGTGCCAGCAGCTTAGACGGGGGGGCCCTCCGGGGCGACAATGAGCAGTTCTTC
TRBD2	TRBV19	-	TRBJ2-7	CASSRSAASGYEQYF	TGTGCCAGTAGCAGGTCCGCGGCTAGCGGTTACGAGCAGTACTTC
TRBD1	TRBV4-2	many	TRBJ1-5	CASSQALGQNQPQHF	TGTGCCAGCAGCCAAGCCCTGGGACAGAATCAGCCCCAGCATTTT
-	TRBV7-2	-	TRBJ2-2	CASSLEGPGELFF	TGTGCCAGCAGCTTAGAGGGCCCCGGGGAGCTGTTTTTT
-	TRBV12-3/TRBV12-4	few	TRBJ1-1	CASTLDGNTEAFF	TGTGCCAGCACCCTAGACGGGAACACTGAAGCTTTCTTT
TRBD1	TRBV7-9	-	TRBJ1-4	CASSSMGQGGEKLFF	TGTGCCAGCAGCTCAATGGGACAGGGGGGAGAAAAACTGTTTTTT
-	TRBV10-3	-	TRBJ1-5	CAIRPSAGGNQPQHF	TGTGCCATCAGGCCATCAGCGGGAGGCAATCAGCCCCAGCATTTT